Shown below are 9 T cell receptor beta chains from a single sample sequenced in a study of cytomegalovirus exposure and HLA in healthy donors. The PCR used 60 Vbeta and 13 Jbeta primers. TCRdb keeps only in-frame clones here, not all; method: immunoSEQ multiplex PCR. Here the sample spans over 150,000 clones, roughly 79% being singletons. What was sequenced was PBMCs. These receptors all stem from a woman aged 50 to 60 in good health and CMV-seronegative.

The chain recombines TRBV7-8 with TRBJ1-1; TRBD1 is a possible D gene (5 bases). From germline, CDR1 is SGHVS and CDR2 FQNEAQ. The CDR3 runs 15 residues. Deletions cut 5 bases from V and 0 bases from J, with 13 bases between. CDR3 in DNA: TGTGCCAGCAGCCAGCTTGGAGGGGTGAACACTGAAGCTTTCTTT. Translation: CASSQLGGVNTEAFF.

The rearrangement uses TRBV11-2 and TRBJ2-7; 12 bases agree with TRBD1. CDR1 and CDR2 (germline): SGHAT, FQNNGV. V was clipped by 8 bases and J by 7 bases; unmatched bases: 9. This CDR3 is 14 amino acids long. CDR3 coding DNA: TGTGCCAGCTTCAAAGGGACAGGGGGCGAAGAGCAGTACTTC. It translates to CASFKGTGGEEQYF.

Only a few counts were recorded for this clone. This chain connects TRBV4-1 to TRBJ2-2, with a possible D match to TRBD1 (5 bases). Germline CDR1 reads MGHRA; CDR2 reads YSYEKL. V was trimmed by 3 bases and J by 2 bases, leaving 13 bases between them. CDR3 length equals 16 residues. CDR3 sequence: CASSHPLRTNTGELFF. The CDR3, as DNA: TGCGCCAGCAGCCACCCTCTGAGGACAAACACCGGGGAGCTGTTTTTT.

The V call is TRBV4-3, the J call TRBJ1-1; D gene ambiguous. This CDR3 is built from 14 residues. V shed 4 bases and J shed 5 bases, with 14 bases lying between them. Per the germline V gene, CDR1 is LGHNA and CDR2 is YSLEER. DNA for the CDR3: TGCGCCAGCAGCCCGACCCTAAGAGGGACTGAAGCTTTCTTT. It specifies CASSPTLRGTEAFF.

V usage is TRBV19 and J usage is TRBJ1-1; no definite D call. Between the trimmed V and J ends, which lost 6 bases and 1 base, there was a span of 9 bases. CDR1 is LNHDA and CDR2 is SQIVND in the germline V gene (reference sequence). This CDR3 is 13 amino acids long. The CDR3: CASRKTPNTEAFF. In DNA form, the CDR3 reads TGTGCCAGTAGGAAAACACCGAACACTGAAGCTTTCTTT.

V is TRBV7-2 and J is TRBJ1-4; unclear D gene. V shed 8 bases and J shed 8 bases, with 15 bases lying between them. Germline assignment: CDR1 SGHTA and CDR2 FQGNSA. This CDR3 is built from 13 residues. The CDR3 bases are TGTGCCAGCTCCAAGGATCCAGGAGAAAAACTGTTTTTT. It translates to CASSKDPGEKLFF.

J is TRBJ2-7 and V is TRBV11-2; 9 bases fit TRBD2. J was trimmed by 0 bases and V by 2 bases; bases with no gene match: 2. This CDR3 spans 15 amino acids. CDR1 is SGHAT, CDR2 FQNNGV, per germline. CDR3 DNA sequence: TGTGCCAGCAGCTTAAAGCGGGGGGCCTCCTACGAGCAGTACTTC. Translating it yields CASSLKRGASYEQYF. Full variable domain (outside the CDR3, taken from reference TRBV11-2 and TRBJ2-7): EAGVAQSPRYKIIEKRQSVAFWCNPISGHATLYWYQQILGQGPKLLIQFQNNGVVDDSQLPKDRFSAERLKGVDSTLKIQPAKLEDSAVYLCASSLKRGASYEQYFGPGTRLTVT.

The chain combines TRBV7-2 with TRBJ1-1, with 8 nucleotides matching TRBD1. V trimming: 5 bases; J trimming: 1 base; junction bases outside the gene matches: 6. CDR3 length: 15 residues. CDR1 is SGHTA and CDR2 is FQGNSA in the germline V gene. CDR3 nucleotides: TGTGCCAGCAGCCGAGGGGACAGGAAGAACACTGAAGCTTTCTTT. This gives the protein CASSRGDRKNTEAFF.

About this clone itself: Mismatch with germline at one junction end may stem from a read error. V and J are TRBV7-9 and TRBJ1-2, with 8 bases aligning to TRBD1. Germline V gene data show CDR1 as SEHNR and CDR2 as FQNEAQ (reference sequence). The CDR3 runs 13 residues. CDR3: CSSSLLTGAGYTF. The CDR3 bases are TGTTCCAGCAGCCTTTTGACAGGGGCCGGCTACACCTTC.